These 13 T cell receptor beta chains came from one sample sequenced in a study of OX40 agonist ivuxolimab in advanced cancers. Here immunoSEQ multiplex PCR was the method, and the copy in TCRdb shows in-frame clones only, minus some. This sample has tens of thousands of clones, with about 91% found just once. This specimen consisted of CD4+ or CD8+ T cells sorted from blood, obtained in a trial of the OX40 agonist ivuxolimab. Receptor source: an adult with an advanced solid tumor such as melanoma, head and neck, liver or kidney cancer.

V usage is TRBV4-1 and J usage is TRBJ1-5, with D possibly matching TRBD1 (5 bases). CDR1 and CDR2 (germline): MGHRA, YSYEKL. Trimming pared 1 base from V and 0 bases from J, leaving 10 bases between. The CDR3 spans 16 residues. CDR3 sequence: CASSQVGDYSNQPQHF. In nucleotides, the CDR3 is TGCGCCAGCAGCCAAGTTGGGGACTATAGCAATCAGCCCCAGCATTTT.

CDR3 protein: CASSIPRQGLTQETQYF. The DNA for the CDR3 is TGTGCCAGTAGTATACCCCGACAGGGCCTTACTCAAGAGACCCAGTACTTC. The chain uses TRBV19 and TRBJ2-5; 7 bases align to TRBD1. CDR3 length: 17 residues. In germline, CDR1 is LNHDA, CDR2 SQIVND (reference sequence). The junction had 11 bases not matched to a gene; V was cut back by 2 bases and J by 2 bases.

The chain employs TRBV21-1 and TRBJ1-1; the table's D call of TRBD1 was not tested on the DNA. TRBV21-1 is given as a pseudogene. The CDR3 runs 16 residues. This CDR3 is CASSKPSNRVWAEAFF. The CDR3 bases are TGTGCCAGCAGCAAACCCTCCAACAGGGTTTGGGCTGAAGCTTTCTTT.

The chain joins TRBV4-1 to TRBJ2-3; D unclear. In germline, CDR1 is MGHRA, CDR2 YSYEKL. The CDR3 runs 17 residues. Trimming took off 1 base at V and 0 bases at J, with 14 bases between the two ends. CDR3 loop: CASSQALIIASTDTQYF. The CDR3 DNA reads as TGCGCCAGCAGCCAAGCACTAATTATAGCTAGCACAGATACGCAGTATTTT.

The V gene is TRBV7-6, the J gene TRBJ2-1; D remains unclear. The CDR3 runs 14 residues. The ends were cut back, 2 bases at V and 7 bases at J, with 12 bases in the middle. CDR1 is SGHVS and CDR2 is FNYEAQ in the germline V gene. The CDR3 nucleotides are TGTGCCAGCAGCTTAAATCTTGGGTGGAATGAGCAGTTCTTC. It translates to CASSLNLGWNEQFF.

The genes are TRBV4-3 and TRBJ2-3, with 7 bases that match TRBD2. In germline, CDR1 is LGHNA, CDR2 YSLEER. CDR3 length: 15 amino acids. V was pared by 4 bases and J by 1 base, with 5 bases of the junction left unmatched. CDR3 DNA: TGCGCCAGCAGCCCACTAGCGTCGGGCACAGATACGCAGTATTTT. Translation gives CASSPLASGTDTQYF.

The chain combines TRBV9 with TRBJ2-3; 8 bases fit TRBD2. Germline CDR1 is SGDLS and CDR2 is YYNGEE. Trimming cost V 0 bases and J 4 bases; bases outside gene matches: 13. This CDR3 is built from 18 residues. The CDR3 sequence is CASSVGREGQQGADTQYF. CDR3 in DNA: TGTGCCAGCAGCGTAGGTCGGGAGGGCCAGCAGGGCGCAGATACGCAGTATTTT.

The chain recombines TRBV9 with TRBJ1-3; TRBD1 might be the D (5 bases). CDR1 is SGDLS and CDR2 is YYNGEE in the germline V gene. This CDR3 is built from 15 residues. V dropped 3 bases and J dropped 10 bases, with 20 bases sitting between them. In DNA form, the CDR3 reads TGTGCCAGCAGCGCCCCACAGGACTCCCTGGGGACCATATATTTT. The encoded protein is CASSAPQDSLGTIYF.

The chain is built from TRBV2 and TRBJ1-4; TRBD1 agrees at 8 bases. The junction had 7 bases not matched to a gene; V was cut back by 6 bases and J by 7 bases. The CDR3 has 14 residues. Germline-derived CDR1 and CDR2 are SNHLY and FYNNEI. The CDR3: CASRAGGGSEKLFF. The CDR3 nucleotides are TGTGCCAGCAGAGCAGGGGGCGGGAGTGAAAAACTGTTTTTT.

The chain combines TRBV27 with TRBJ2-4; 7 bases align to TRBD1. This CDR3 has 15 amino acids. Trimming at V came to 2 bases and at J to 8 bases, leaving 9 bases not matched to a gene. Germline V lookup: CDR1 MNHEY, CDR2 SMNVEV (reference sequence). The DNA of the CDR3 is TGTGCCAGCAGTTTAATAGCCGGGACAGCGGACATTCAGTACTTC. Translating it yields CASSLIAGTADIQYF.

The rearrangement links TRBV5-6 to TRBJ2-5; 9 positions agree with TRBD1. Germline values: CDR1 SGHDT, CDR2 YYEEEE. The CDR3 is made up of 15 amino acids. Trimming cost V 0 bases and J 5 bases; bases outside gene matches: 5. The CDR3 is CASSLVGQGQETQYF. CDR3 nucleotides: TGTGCCAGCAGCTTGGTGGGACAGGGACAGGAGACCCAGTACTTC.

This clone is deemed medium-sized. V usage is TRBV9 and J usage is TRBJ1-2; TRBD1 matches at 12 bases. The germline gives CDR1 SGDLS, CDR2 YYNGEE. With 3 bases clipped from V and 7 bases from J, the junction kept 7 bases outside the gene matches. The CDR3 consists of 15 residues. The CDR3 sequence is CASSAGTGGFFGYTF. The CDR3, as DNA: TGTGCCAGCAGCGCCGGGACAGGGGGCTTTTTTGGCTACACCTTC.

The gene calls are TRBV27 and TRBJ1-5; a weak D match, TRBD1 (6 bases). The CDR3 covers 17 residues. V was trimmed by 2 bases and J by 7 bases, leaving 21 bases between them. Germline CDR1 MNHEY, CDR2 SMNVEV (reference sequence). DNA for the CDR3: TGTGCCAGCAGTTTAGGGGGGGCAGGGAGTATCGGACAGCCCCAGCATTTT. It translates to CASSLGGAGSIGQPQHF.